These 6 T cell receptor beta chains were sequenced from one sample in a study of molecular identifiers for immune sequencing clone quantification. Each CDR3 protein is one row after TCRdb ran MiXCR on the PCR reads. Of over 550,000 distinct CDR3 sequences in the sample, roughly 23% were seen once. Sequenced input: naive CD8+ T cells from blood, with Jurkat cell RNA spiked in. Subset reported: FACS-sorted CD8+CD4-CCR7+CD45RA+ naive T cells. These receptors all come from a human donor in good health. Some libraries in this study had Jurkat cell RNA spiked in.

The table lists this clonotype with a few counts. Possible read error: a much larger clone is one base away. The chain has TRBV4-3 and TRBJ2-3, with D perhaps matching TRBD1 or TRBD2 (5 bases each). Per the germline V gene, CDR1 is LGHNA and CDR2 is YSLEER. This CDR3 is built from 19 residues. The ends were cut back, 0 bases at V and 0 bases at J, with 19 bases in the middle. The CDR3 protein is CASSQDEAGSSSSTDTQYF. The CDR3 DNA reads TGCGCCAGCAGCCAAGATGAGGCAGGGAGCTCCTCTAGCACAGATACGCAGTATTTT.

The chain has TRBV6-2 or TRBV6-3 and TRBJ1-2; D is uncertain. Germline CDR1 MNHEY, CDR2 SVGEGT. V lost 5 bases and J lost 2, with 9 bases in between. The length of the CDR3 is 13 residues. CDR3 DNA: TGTGCCAGCAGTAATTTTCAGAACTATGGCTACACCTTC. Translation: CASSNFQNYGYTF.

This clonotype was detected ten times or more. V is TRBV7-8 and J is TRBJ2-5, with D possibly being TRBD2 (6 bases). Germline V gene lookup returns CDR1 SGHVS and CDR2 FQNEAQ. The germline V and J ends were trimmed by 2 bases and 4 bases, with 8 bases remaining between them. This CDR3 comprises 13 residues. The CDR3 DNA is TGTGCCAGCAGCTTACCGGGGGTAGAGACCCAGTACTTC. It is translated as CASSLPGVETQYF.

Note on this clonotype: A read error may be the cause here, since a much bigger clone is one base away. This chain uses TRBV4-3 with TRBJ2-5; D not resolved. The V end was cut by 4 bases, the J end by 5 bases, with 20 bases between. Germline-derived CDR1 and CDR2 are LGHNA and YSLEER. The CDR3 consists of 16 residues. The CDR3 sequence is CASSRDSSAALETQYF. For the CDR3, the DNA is TGCGCCAGCAGCCGAGATAGCTCCGCCGCCCTGGAGACCCAGTACTTC.

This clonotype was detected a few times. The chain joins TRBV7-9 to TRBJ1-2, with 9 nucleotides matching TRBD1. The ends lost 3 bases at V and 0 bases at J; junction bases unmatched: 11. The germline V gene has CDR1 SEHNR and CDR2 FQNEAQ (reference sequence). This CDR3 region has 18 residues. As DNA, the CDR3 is TGTGCCAGCAGCTTTGCGATACAGGGGGCTTCCTCTAACTATGGCTACACCTTC. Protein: CASSFAIQGASSNYGYTF.

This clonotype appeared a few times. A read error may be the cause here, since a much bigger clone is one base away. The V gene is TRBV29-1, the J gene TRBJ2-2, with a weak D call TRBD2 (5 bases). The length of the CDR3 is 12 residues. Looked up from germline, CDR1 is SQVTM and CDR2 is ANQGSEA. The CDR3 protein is CSVEGGTGELLF. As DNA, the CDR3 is TGCAGCGTTGAAGGAGGTACCGGGGAGCTGTTATTT.